This T cell receptor beta chain was retrieved from a study of cytomegalovirus exposure and HLA in healthy donors. Study outcomes and limitations: Rarity held for most TCR sequences, but there were some public TCRs that occurred in many donors. In all likelihood, a cluster of highly shared sequence variants was a sequencing artifact.

The PCR made use of 60 Vbeta and 13 Jbeta primers. The repertoire was sequenced with immunoSEQ multiplex PCR; TCRdb's copy has only in-frame clones and lacks some. The data hold some 190,000 clones, with 60% to 80% observed a single time. To note about this clone: Its antigen remains unidentified.

The sequence was collected from a woman younger than 30 in good health and CMV-seronegative. Sequenced sample: PBMCs.

CDR3: CASSSGSNEQFF. The CDR3 DNA is TGTGCCAGCAGCTCCGGGTCAAATGAGCAGTTCTTC. The chain has TRBV2 and TRBJ2-1; D unclear. CDR3 length equals 12 residues. Germline CDR1 and CDR2: SNHLY and FYNNEI. V shed 6 bases and J shed 7 bases, with 10 bases lying between them.